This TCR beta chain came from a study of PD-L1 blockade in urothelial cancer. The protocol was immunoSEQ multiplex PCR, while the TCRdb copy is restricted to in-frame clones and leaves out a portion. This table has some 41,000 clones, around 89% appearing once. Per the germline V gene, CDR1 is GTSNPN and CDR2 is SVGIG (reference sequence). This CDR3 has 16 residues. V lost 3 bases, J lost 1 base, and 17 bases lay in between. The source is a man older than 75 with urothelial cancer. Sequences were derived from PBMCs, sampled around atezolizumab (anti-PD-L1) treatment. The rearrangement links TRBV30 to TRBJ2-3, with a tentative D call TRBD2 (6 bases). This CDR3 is CAWSWSRAGGTDTQYF. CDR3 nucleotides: TGTGCCTGGAGCTGGAGTAGAGCGGGCGGCACAGATACGCAGTATTTT.